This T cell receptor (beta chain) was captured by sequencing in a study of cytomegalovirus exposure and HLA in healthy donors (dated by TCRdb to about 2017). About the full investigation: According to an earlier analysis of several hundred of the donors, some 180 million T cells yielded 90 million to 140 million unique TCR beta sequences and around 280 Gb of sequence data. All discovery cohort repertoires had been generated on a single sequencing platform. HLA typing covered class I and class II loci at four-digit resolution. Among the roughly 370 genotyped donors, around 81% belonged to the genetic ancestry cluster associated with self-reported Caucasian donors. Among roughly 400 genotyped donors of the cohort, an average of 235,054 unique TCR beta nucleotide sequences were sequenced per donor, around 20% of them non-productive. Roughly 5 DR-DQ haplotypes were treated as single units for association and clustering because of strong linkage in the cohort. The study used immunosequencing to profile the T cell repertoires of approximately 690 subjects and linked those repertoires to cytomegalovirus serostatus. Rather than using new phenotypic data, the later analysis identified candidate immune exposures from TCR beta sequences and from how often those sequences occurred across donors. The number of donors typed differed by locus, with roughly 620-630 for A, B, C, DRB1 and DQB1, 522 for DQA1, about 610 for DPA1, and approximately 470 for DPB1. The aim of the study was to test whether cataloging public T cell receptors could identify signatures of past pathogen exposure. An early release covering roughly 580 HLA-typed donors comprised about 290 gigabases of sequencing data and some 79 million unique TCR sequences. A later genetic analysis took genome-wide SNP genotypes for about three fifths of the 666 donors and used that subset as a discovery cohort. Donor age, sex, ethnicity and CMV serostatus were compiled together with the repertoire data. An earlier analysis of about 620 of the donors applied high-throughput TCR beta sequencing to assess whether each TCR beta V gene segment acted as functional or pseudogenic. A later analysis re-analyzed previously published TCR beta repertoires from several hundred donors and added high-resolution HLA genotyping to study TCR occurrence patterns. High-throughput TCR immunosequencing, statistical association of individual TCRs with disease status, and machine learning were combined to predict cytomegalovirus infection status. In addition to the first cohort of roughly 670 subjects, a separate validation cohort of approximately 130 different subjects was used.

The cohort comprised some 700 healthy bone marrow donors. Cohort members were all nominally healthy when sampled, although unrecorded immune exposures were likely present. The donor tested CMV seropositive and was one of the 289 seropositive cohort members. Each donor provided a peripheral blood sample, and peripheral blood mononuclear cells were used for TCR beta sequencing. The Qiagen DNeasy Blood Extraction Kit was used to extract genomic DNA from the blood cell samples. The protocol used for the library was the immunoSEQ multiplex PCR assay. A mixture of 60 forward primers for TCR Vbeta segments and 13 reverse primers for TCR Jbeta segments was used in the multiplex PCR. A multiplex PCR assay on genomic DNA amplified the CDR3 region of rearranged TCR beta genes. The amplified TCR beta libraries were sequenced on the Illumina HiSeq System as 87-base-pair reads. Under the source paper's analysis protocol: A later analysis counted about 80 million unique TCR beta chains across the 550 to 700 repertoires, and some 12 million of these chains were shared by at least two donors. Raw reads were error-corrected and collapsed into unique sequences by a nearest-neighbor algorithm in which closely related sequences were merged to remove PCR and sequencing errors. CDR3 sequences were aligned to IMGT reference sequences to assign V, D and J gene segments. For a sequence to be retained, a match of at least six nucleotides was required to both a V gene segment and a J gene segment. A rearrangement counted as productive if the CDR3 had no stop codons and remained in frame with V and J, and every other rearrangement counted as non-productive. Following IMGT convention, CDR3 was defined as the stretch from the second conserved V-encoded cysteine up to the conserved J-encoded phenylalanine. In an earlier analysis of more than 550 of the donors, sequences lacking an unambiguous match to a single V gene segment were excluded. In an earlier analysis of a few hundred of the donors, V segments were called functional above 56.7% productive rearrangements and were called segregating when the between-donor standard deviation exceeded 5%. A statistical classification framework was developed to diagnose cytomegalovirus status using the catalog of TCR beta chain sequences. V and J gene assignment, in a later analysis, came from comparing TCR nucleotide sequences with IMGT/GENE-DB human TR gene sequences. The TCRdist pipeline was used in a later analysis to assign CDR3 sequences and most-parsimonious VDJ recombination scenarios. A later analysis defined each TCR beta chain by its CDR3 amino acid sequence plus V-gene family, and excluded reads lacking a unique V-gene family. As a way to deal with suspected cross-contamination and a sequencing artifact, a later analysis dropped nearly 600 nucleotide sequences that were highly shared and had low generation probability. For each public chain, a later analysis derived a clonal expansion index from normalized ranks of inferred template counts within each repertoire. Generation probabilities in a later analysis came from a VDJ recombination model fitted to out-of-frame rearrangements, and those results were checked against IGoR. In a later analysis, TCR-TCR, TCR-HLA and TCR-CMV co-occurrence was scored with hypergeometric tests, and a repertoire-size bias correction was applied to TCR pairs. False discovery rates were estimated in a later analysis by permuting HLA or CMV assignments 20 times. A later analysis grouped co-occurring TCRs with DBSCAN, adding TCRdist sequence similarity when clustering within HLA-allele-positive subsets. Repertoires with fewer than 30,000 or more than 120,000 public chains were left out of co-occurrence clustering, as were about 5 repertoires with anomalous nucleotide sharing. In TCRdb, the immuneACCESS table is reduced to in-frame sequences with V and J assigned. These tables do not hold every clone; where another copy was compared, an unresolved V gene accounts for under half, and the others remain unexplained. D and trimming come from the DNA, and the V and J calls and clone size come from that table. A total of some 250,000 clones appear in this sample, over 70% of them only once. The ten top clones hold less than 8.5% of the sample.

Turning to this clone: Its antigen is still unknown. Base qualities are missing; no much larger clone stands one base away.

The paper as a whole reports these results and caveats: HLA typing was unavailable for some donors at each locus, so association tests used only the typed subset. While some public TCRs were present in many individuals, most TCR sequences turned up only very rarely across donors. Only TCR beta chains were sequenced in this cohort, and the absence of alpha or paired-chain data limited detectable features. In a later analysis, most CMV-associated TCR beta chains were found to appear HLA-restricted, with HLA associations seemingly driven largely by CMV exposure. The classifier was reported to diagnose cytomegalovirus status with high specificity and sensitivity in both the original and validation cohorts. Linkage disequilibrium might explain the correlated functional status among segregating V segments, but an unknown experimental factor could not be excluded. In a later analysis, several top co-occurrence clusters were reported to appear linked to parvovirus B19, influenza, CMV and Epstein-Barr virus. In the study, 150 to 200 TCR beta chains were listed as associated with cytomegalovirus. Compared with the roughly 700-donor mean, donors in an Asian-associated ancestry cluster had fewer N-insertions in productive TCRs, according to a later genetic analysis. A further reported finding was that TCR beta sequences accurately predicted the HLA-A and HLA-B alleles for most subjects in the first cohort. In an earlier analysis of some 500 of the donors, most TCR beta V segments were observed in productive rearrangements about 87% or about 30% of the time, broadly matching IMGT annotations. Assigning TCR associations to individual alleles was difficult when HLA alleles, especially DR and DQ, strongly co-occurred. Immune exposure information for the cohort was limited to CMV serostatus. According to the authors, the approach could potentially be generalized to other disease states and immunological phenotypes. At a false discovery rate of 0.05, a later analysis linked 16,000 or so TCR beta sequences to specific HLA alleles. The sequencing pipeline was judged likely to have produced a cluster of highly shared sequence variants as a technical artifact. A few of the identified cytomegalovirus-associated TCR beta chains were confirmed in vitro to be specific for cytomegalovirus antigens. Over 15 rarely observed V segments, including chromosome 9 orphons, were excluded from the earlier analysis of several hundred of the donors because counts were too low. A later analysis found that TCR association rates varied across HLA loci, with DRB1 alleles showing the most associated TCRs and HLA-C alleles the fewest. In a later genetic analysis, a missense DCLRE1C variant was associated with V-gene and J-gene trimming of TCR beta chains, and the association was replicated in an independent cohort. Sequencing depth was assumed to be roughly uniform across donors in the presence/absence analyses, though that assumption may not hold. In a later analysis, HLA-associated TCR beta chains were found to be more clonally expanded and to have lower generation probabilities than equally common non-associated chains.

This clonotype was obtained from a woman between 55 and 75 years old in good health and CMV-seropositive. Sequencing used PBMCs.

The CDR3 protein is CASSASGGHVEQYF. The DNA is as follows: TGTGCCAGCAGCGCCTCAGGGGGCCATGTCGAGCAGTACTTC. The V gene is TRBV9 and the J gene is TRBJ2-7; TRBD1 lines up with 8 middle nucleotides. Trimmed from V: 3 bases; trimmed from J: 6 bases; junction bases lacking a gene match: 8. The CDR3 sequence holds 14 residues, the cysteine and phenylalanine included. This entry keeps only the CDR3 DNA: 42 bases, framed from base 1. Reading the germline V gene gives CDR1 SGDLS and CDR2 YYNGEE.